These 27 T cell receptor beta chains came from one sample sequenced in a study of T cells expressing NK-cell markers. Using the 5' RACE reads, TCRdb records one entry per CDR3 protein without DNA. Here the sample table reports approximately 170,000 distinct CDR3 sequences. Sequences were obtained from blood T cells: a sorted CD56 or NKG2C T cell subset, CD4+ or CD8+ T cells, or bulk PBMC T cells (not recorded which). The receptors were sampled from a man aged 18 to 69 in good health.

The CDR3 region is CASSYSKKLAGATIDTQYF. This sequence joins TRBV6-5 and TRBJ2-3; the TRBD2 assignment by TCRdb is unverifiable without DNA. Germline V gives CDR1 MNHEY, CDR2 SVGAGI. This CDR3 has 19 amino acids.

The V and J genes are TRBV3-1 and TRBJ2-7; TCRdb reports TRBD2, a call that lacks DNA to check it against. This CDR3 region has 15 residues. The germline V gene encodes CDR1 LGHDT and CDR2 YNNKEL (reference sequence). The CDR3 spells CASSQGVWGPYEQYF.

This chain links TRBV7-9 with TRBJ2-5; without DNA, the TCRdb call of TRBD1 cannot be checked. The CDR3 is 14 amino acids. Germline V lookup: CDR1 SEHNR, CDR2 FQNEAQ (reference sequence). This chain's CDR3 is CASSSTGLGETQYF.

The chain combines TRBV7-9 with TRBJ2-3. CDR3 length: 13 residues. Germline V gene lookup returns CDR1 SEHNR and CDR2 FQNEAQ (reference sequence). CDR3 in amino acids: CASRTELSDTQYF.

V usage is TRBV3-1 and J usage is TRBJ2-7; TCRdb's assignment of TRBD1 cannot be checked, as there is no DNA. CDR3 size: 13 residues. Germline V lookup: CDR1 LGHDT, CDR2 YNNKEL (reference sequence). The CDR3: CASSQSPGEEQYF.

This sequence joins TRBV9 and TRBJ2-4; the TRBD1 assignment by TCRdb is unverifiable without DNA. Looked up from germline, CDR1 is SGDLS and CDR2 is YYNGEE. The CDR3 totals 16 residues. CDR3 amino acids: CASSPSAPVSKNIQYF.

The gene calls are TRBV2 and TRBJ1-3; the TRBD1 assignment by TCRdb is unverifiable without DNA. The length of the CDR3 is 11 residues. Germline V gene data show CDR1 as SNHLY and CDR2 as FYNNEI. CDR3: CASRDGNTIYF.

CDR3 loop: CASSGVLGFTSTDTQYF. The V call is TRBV6-1, the J call TRBJ2-3. Germline-derived CDR1 and CDR2 are MNHNS and SASEGT. The CDR3 contains 17 residues.

The chain joins TRBV21-1 to TRBJ2-7; TCRdb's D call, TRBD1, is unchecked because there is no DNA. TRBV21-1 is designated a pseudogene. There are 18 residues in the CDR3. CDR3 sequence reads: CASSKDPGQGRRGYEQYF.

This chain uses TRBV6-1 with TRBJ2-1; as DNA is missing, the TRBD1 call by TCRdb cannot be tested. The CDR3 has 16 residues. The V gene's germline CDR1 is MNHNS and CDR2 SASEGT. The CDR3 region is CASSEWTGDWANEQFF.

CDR3 sequence: CASSASTGGSETQYF. V and J are TRBV27 and TRBJ2-5; the D gene TCRdb calls, TRBD1, cannot be checked with no DNA. This CDR3 is built from 15 residues. Germline lookup yields CDR1 MNHEY and CDR2 SMNVEV (reference sequence).

The CDR3: CASSERRGEIESEKLFF. The rearrangement links TRBV2 to TRBJ1-4; checking the TCRdb D call of TRBD1 is not possible without DNA. The CDR3 length is 17 residues. Germline CDR1 SNHLY, CDR2 FYNNEI.

The chain carries TRBV3-1 and TRBJ2-1; TCRdb outputs TRBD2, but without DNA this stays unchecked. The germline CDR1 and CDR2 sequences are LGHDT and YNNKEL (reference sequence). The CDR3 totals 17 residues. The CDR3 sequence: CASSPKRVKISYNEQFF.

The rearrangement links TRBV28 to TRBJ2-1; TCRdb outputs TRBD2, but without DNA this stays unchecked. Per the germline V gene, CDR1 is MDHEN and CDR2 is SYDVKM. The CDR3 runs to 17 residues. This CDR3 is CASRPLTSGGSYNEQFF.

This chain joins TRBV6-1 and TRBJ2-7; TCRdb's D call of TRBD1 is untestable without DNA. Germline V CDR1 and CDR2: MNHNS, SASEGT. CDR3 length: 15 amino acids. The CDR3: CASSKYDRETYEQYF.

The chain joins TRBV5-1 to TRBJ2-5; TCRdb gives TRBD1 as the D gene, but with no DNA this cannot be confirmed. Germline CDR1 is SGHRS and CDR2 is YFSETQ. The CDR3 runs to 16 residues. CDR3 sequence: CASSGPLRGPQETQYF.

The genes are TRBV3-1 and TRBJ1-1. From germline, CDR1 is LGHDT and CDR2 YNNKEL (reference sequence). The CDR3 is 14 amino acids. This chain's CDR3 is CASSPDATNTEAFF.

The CDR3 reads CSARDISGGVYEQYF. The chain carries TRBV20-1 and TRBJ2-7; with no DNA, the TCRdb D assignment of TRBD1 cannot be verified. CDR3 length: 15 residues. Looked up from germline, CDR1 is DFQATT and CDR2 is SNEGSKA (reference sequence).

The chain uses TRBV6-1 and TRBJ2-7; TCRdb picks TRBD1, but there is no DNA to check that call. The CDR3 runs 16 residues. The germline gives CDR1 MNHNS, CDR2 SASEGT. This CDR3 reads CASRGTRDRFTYEQYF.

The chain joins TRBV7-6 to TRBJ2-3; the D call from TCRdb, TRBD1, cannot be confirmed without DNA. The CDR3 contains 16 residues. Germline CDR1 SGHVS, CDR2 FNYEAQ. Here the CDR3 reads CASSPYTGEVPDTQYF.

The chain couples TRBV12-3 or TRBV12-4 to TRBJ2-7; TCRdb designates TRBD1, a call that cannot be tested without DNA. The CDR3 has 14 residues. The CDR3 spells CASSPWGSEDEQYF.

The V gene is TRBV3-1, the J gene TRBJ2-7; TCRdb's assignment of TRBD2 cannot be checked, as there is no DNA. The CDR3 is 18 residues long. Germline-derived CDR1 and CDR2 are LGHDT and YNNKEL (reference sequence). The CDR3 region is CASSQDNERGWAGWGQYF.

The chain uses TRBV20-1 and TRBJ2-5; without DNA, the TCRdb call of TRBD1 cannot be checked. The CDR3 length is 16 residues. Germline V gives CDR1 DFQATT, CDR2 SNEGSKA (reference sequence). Here the CDR3 reads CSAREMTGSVKETQYF.

The genes are TRBV5-1 and TRBJ2-7; TCRdb's D call of TRBD2 is untestable without DNA. Germline-derived CDR1 and CDR2 are SGHRS and YFSETQ. This CDR3 is built from 16 residues. This CDR3 is CASSFASGGPLSEQYF.

The chain recombines TRBV15 with TRBJ2-7; TCRdb proposes TRBD1, but this gene call is untestable without DNA. Germline-derived CDR1 and CDR2 are LNHNV and YYDKDF (reference sequence). This CDR3 is 13 amino acids long. The chain's CDR3 is CATSRGTGDEQYF.

The genes are TRBV14 and TRBJ1-2; checking the TCRdb D call of TRBD1 is not possible without DNA. Germline-derived CDR1 and CDR2 are SGHDN and FVKESK. This CDR3 is 13 amino acids long. The chain's CDR3 is CASSQDQGSGYTF.

This chain links TRBV12-3 or TRBV12-4 with TRBJ2-7; TCRdb names TRBD1, which stays unverified in the absence of DNA. CDR3 length equals 15 residues. Here the CDR3 reads CASSRGGESSYEQYF.